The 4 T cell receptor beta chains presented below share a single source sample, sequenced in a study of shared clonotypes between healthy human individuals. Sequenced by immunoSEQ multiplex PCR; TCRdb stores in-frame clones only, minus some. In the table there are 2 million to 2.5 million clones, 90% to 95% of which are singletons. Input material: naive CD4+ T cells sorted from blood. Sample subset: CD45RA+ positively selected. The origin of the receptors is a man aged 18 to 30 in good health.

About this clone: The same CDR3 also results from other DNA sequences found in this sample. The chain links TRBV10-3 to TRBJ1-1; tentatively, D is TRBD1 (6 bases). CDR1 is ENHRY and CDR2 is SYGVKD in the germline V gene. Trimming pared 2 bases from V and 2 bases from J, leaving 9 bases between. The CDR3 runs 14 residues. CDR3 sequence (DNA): TGTGCCATCAGTGAGGACAGGTCAAACACTGAAGCTTTCTTT. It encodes CAISEDRSNTEAFF.

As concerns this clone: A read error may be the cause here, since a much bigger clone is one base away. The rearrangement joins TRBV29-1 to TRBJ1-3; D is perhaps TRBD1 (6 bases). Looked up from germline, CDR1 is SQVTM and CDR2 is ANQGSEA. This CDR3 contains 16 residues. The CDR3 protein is CSVEDTGTSVGNTVYF. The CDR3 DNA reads TGCAGCGTTGAAGATACAGGGACAAGCGTTGGAAACACCGTATATTTT. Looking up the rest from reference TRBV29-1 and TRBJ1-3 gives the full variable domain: SAVISQKPSRDICQRGTSLTIQCQVDSQVTMMFWYRQQPGQSLTLIATANQGSEATYESGFVIDKFPISRPNLTFSTLTVSNMSPEDSSIYLCSVEDTGTSVGNTVYFGEGSWLTVV.

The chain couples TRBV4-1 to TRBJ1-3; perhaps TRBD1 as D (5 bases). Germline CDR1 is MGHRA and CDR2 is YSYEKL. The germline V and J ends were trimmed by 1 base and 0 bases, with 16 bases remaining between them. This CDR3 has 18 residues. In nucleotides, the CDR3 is TGCGCCAGCAGCCAAGCTCTGACAGTGCCGAGCTCTGGAAACACCATATATTTT. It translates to CASSQALTVPSSGNTIYF.

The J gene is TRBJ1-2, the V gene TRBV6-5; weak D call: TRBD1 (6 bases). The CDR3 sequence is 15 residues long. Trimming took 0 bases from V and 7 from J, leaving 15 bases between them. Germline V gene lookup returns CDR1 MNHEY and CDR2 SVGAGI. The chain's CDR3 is CASSYSNTGARGYTF. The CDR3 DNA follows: TGTGCCAGCAGTTACTCGAATACGGGGGCGCGTGGCTACACCTTC.